Sequencing of this TCR beta chain was carried out in a study of T cells in Graves' hyperthyroidism and ophthalmopathy. CDR3 size: 16 residues. Germline CDR1 and CDR2: SGHAT and FQDESV (reference sequence). With V trimmed by 1 base and J by 3 bases, 4 bases remained unmatched. The sample holds many counts of this clonotype. Its target is not known. Study-level results: The model foresaw ophthalmopathy a median roughly 6.6 months prior to onset.

Amplified regions were TCR beta CDR3 sequences from RNA transcripts. The HTBI primer set served for first-round RT-PCR of the TCR CDR3. A single record per CDR3 protein comes from TCRdb applying MiXCR to the multiplex PCR reads. There are 490,000 or so distinct CDR3 sequences in the sample; roughly a sixth occur only once, and 25% to 30% lies in the top ten. The chain carries TRBV11-1 and TRBJ2-1; 9 bases are a match to TRBD2. The sequenced material came from blood. This sequence was found in a woman aged 25-40 years with Graves' ophthalmopathy. CDR3 sequence (DNA): TGTGCCAGCAGCTTAGTAGCGGGAGCAATCTACAATGAGCAGTTCTTC. It encodes CASSLVAGAIYNEQFF.